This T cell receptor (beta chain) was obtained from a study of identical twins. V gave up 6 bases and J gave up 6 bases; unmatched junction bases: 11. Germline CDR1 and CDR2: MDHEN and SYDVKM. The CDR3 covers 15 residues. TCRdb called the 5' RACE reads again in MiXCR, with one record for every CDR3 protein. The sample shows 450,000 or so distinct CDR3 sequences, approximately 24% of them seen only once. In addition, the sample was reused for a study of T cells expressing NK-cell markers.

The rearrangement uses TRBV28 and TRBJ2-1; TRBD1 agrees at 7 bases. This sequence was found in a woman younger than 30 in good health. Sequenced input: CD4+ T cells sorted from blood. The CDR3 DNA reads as TGTGCCAGCAGCACAGGGGCAGCAGGCATCAATGAGCAGTTCTTC. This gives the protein CASSTGAAGINEQFF.